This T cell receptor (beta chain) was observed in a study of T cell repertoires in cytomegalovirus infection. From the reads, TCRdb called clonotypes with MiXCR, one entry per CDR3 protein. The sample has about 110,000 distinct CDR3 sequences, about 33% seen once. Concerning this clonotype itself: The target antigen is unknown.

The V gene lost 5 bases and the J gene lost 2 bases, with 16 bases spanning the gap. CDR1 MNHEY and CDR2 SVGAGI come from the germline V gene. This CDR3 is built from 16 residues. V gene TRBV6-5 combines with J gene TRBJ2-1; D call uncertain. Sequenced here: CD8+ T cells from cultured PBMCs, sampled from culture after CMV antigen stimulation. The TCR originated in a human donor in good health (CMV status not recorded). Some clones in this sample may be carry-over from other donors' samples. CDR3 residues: CASSLLLSGPYNEQFF. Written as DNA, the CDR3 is TGTGCCAGCAGTCTCCTTTTGTCTGGACCCTACAATGAGCAGTTCTTC.